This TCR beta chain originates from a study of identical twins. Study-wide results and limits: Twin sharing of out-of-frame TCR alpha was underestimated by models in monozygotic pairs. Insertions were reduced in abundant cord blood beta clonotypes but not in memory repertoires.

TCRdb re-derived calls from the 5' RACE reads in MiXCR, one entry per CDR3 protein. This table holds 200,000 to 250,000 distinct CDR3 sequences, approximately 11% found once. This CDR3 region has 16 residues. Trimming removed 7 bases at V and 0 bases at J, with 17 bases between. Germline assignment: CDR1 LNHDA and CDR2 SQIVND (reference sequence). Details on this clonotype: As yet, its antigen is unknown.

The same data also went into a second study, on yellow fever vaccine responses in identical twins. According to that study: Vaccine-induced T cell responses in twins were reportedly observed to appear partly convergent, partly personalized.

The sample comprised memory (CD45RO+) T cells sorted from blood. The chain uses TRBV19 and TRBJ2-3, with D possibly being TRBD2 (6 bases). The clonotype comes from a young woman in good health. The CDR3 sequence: CASTSVRQTSTDTQYF. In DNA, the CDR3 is TGTGCCAGTACTAGCGTGCGACAGACTAGCACAGATACGCAGTATTTT. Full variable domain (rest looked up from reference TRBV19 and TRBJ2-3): DGGITQSPKYLFRKEGQNVTLSCEQNLNHDAMYWYRQDPGQGLRLIYYSQIVNDFQKGDIAEGYSVSREKKESFPLTVTSAQKNPTAFYLCASTSVRQTSTDTQYFGPGTRLTVL.